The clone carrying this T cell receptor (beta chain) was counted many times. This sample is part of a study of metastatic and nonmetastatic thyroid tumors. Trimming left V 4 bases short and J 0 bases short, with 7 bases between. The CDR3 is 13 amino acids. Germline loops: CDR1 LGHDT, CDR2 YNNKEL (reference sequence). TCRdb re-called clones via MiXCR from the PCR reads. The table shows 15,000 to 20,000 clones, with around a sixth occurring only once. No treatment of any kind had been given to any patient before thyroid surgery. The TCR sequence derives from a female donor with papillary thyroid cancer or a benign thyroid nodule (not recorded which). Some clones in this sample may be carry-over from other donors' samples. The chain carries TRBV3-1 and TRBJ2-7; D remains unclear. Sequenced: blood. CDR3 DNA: TGTGCCAGCAGCCCATCTAACTCCTACGAGCAGTACTTC. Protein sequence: CASSPSNSYEQYF.